This T cell receptor (beta chain) was retrieved from a study of human T cells and chemical hapten exposure. Overall study: Largely, small differences in pooled library volume made per-sample TCR yields vary. Study observations and caveats: No alteration of TCRs above 1 in 1000 frequency was seen with DPC sensitization.

J lost 0 bases, V lost 5 bases, and 2 bases had no gene match. This CDR3 has 14 amino acids. The germline V gene encodes CDR1 MRHNA and CDR2 SNTAGT. This clonotype was recorded many times. Its antigen is still unknown. Sequencing started from total RNA isolated from unfractionated whole blood. The study used a library that attached unique molecular identifiers to individual cDNA molecules. Authors' analysis steps: The number of TCRs in each sample had a median of 95,638 and spanned about 23,224 to 690,600. Each CDR3 protein is one row after TCRdb ran MiXCR on the reads. TCRdb's processing, not the authors' own work, is the source of the V and J calls. The sample has around 120,000 distinct CDR3 sequences; over 7.5% are singletons.

The clonotype originates from a human donor in good health. Some clones in this sample may be carry-over from other donors' samples. The chain employs TRBV6-4 and TRBJ2-3, with 7 nucleotides matching TRBD2. Sequencing was performed on whole blood. The DNA of the CDR3 is TGTGCCAGCAGTCAGCGGGGAAGCACAGATACGCAGTATTTT. Translation gives CASSQRGSTDTQYF.